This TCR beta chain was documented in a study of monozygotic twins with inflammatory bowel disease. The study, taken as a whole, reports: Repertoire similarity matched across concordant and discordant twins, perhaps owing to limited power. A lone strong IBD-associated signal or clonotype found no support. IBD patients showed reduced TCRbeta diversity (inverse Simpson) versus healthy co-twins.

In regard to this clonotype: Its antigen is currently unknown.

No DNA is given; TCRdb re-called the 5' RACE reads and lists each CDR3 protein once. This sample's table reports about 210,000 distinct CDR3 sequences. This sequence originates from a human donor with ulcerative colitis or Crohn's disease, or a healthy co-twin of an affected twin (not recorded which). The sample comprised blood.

The CDR3 reads CASSQGRLKYGNTEAFF. The chain links TRBV4-2 to TRBJ1-1. Germline CDR1 is LGHNA and CDR2 is YNFKEQ. This CDR3 spans 17 amino acids.